This T cell receptor beta chain was obtained from a study of blood T cells in healthy people across ages. A J-beta primer mix and a sample-barcoded 5' primer were used in a second PCR of roughly 6 to 11 cycles. TCRdb redid the calling of the 5' RACE reads with MiXCR, one entry per CDR3 protein. The table has hundreds of thousands of distinct CDR3 sequences, approximately 30% seen once; the top ten hold approximately 14%. Drawn from each donor were 7.5 to 10 milliliters of peripheral blood. Germline V gene sequence: CDR1 LGHNA, CDR2 YNFKEQ. Trimming took 1 base from V and 8 from J; bases not matched to a gene: 7. The CDR3 is made up of 16 amino acids. This clonotype was found many times.

This TCR was recovered from a woman of 80 years or more in good health. The sequencing sample was made of blood. This chain uses TRBV4-2 with TRBJ1-4; 10 nucleotides align to TRBD1. The CDR3 DNA reads as TGTGCCAGCAGCCAAGGGGGACAGGGGAGAGGGGAAAAACTGTTTTTT. Translating gives CASSQGGQGRGEKLFF.